The present TCR beta chain was sequenced within a study of cytomegalovirus exposure and HLA in healthy donors. Overall study: There were approximately 400 genotyped donors. Of these, roughly 84% fell in the genetic ancestry cluster associated with self-reported Caucasian donors.

Regarding this clone: Its target is unknown.

Study-level findings and limits: Sequence variants that were highly shared formed a cluster that was likely a sequencing artifact. TCR beta chains numbering 164 were designated cytomegalovirus-associated.

Primers for the PCR totalled 60 Vbeta and 13 Jbeta. Some clones are missing from TCRdb's copy, which holds only in-frame ones; the method was immunoSEQ multiplex PCR. The table records approximately 150,000 clones, about 79% of them present only once. The source material was PBMCs. The sequence came from a male donor in good health and CMV-seronegative.

The DNA for the CDR3 is TGTGCCAGCAGCCGGAAGCCAGGGTCTAATGAAAAACTGTTTTTT. The encoded protein is CASSRKPGSNEKLFF. The chain links TRBV27 to TRBJ1-4, with D maybe TRBD1 (5 bases). Between the trimmed V and J ends, which lost 6 bases and 3 bases, there was a span of 14 bases. This CDR3 region has 15 residues. The germline gives CDR1 MNHEY, CDR2 SMNVEV (reference sequence).